This T cell receptor (beta chain) stems from a study of identical twins. TCRdb processed the 5' RACE reads anew with MiXCR; each CDR3 protein has one entry. Among 500,000 to 600,000 distinct CDR3 sequences listed, around 20% were seen once. As to this clonotype: The target antigen is unknown.

Study-wide findings and caveats: A lower insertion count was a feature of abundant cord blood beta clonotypes, with no such feature in memory repertoires. Models, which agreed with sharing between unrelated individuals, nonetheless underestimated the out-of-frame TCR alpha sharing seen in monozygotic twins.

The V segment lost 1 base and the J segment 3 bases; nucleotides outside the gene matches: 9. CDR3 length: 16 amino acids. Germline V gene lookup returns CDR1 SGDLS and CDR2 YYNGEE. This same sample was also part of a study on T cells expressing NK-cell markers. As reported in that work: Also leading the CD3+CD56-NKG2C+ fraction in a few donors were these clonotypes.

The source material was CD4+ T cells sorted from blood. V gene TRBV9 combines with J gene TRBJ2-7; TRBD2 agrees at 8 bases. The TCR comes from a woman aged 18-29 years in good health. The DNA for the CDR3 is TGTGCCAGCAGCGTATCGGGGACTAGGATCCTCTACGAGCAGTACTTC. It yields the protein CASSVSGTRILYEQYF.